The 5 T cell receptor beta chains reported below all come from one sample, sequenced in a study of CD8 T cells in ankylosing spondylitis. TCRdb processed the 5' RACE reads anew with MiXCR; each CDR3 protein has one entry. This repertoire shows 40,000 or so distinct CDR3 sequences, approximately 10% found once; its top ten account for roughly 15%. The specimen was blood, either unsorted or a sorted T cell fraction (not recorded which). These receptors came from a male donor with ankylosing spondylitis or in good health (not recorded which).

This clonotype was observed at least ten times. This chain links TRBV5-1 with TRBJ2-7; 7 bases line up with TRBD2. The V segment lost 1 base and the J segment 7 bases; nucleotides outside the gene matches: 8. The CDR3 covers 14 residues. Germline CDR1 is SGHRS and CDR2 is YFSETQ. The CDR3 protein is CASSLTAGGGEQYF. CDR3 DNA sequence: TGCGCCAGCAGCTTGACCGCCGGCGGGGGAGAGCAGTACTTC.

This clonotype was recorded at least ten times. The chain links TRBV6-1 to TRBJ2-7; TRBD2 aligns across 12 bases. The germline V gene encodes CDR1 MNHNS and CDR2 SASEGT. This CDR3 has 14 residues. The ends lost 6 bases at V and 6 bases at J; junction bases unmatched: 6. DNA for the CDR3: TGTGCCAGCAGATCTAGCGGGAGGGGGCTCGAGCAGTACTTC. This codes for CASRSSGRGLEQYF.

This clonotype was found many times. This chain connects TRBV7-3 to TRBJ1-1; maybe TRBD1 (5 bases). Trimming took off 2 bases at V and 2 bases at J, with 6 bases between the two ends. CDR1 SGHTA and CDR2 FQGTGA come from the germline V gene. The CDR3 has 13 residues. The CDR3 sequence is CASSLDSNTEAFF. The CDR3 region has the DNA TGTGCCAGCAGCTTAGACAGTAACACTGAAGCTTTCTTT.

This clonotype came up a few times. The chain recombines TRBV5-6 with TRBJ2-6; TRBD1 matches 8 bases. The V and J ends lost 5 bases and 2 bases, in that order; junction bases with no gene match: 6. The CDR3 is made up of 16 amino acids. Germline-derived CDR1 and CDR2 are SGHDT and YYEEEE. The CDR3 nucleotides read TGTGCCAGCAGTCAGGACAGGGTCACTGGGGCCAACGTCCTGACTTTC. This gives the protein CASSQDRVTGANVLTF.

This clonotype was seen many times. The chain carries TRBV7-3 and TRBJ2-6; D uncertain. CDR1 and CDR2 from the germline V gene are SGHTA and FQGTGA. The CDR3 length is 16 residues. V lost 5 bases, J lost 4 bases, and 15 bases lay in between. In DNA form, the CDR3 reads TGTGCCAGCAGCCCGTTCGGGCAATCGGGGGCCAACGTCCTGACTTTC. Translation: CASSPFGQSGANVLTF.